Shown below are 20 T cell receptor beta chains from a single sample sequenced in a study of cytomegalovirus exposure and HLA in healthy donors. PCR was performed using 60 Vbeta and 13 Jbeta primers. Assay: immunoSEQ multiplex PCR; the TCRdb copy retains only in-frame clones and omits some. The sample includes under 150,000 clones, just under 80% of them seen just once. The sequencing input was PBMCs. The source is a male donor in good health and CMV-seronegative.

The rearrangement uses TRBV4-3 and TRBJ2-2; 7 bases fit TRBD1. J was trimmed by 4 bases and V by 5 bases; bases with no gene match: 4. CDR1 and CDR2 from the germline V gene are LGHNA and YSLEER. The CDR3 is 14 residues long. The CDR3 region is CASSWTGATGELFF. CDR3 DNA: TGCGCCAGCAGCTGGACAGGTGCCACCGGGGAGCTGTTTTTT.

V usage is TRBV15 and J usage is TRBJ2-3, with D tentatively TRBD2 (6 bases). V was shortened by 6 bases and J by 6 bases, with 28 bases between the two germline ends. Germline-derived CDR1 and CDR2 are LNHNV and YYDKDF (reference sequence). The CDR3 totals 18 residues. This CDR3 is CATSPTAGSGGPSDTQYF. In nucleotides, the CDR3 is TGTGCCACCAGTCCGACCGCGGGGAGCGGAGGACCTTCGGATACGCAGTATTTT.

The chain uses TRBV7-9 and TRBJ1-2; TRBD1 aligns across 7 bases. After removal of 5 bases from V and 8 bases from J, the junction contained 5 bases not matched to a gene. Germline V CDR1 and CDR2: SEHNR, FQNEAQ (reference sequence). The CDR3 contains 12 residues. Here the CDR3 reads CASSPQGKGYTF. DNA of the CDR3: TGTGCCAGCAGCCCACAGGGGAAGGGCTACACCTTC.

The chain is built from TRBV5-1 and TRBJ1-6; D perhaps matches TRBD1 (5 bases). Germline values: CDR1 SGHRS, CDR2 YFSETQ. The ends were cut back, 1 base at V and 8 bases at J, with 13 bases in the middle. CDR3 size: 15 residues. CDR3 sequence (DNA): TGCGCCAGCAGCTTGTCCGGCAGGGTTGATTCACCCCTCCACTTT. Residues: CASSLSGRVDSPLHF.

Details on this clone: This specimen includes other DNA sequences encoding the same CDR3. The rearrangement uses TRBV19 and TRBJ2-7, with 9 bases matching TRBD1. The CDR3 has 14 residues. V was clipped by 9 bases and J by 5 bases; unmatched bases: 11. Germline V gives CDR1 LNHDA, CDR2 SQIVND (reference sequence). The CDR3 region is CASRLGTGSHEQYF. The CDR3 coding sequence is TGTGCCAGCAGGCTTGGGACAGGGTCCCACGAGCAGTACTTC.

This rearrangement joins TRBV11-3 to TRBJ2-7, with D perhaps matching TRBD2 (5 bases). Trimming removed 5 bases from V and 7 bases from J, with 12 bases in between. CDR1 and CDR2 from the germline V gene are SGHNT and YENEEA. The CDR3 is 12 residues long. CDR3 bases: TGTGCCAGCAGCCGAGAGGGTAGGGAGCAGTACTTC. Residues: CASSREGREQYF.

The genes are TRBV7-2 and TRBJ2-3, with 11 positions matching TRBD2. V trimming: 1 base; J trimming: 1 base; junction bases outside the gene matches: 1. Germline CDR1 and CDR2: SGHTA and FQGNSA. CDR3 length: 16 amino acids. CDR3: CASSLVAGGRTDTQYF. Written as DNA, the CDR3 is TGTGCCAGCAGCTTAGTAGCGGGGGGGCGCACAGATACGCAGTATTTT.

The CDR3 spells CATNQGGGAFEKLFF. In nucleotides, the CDR3 is TGTGCCACAAACCAAGGTGGAGGGGCTTTTGAAAAACTGTTTTTT. This chain uses TRBV6-5 with TRBJ1-4, with D perhaps TRBD1 (5 bases). The V end lost 10 bases, the J end lost 7 bases, and 22 bases lay between the germline ends. The CDR3 is made up of 15 amino acids. Looked up from germline, CDR1 is MNHEY and CDR2 is SVGAGI.

CDR3 sequence: CASSYSRQGGTEAFF. Written as DNA, the CDR3 is TGTGCCAGCAGTTACTCGAGGCAGGGCGGAACTGAAGCTTTCTTT. The V call is TRBV6-5, the J call TRBJ1-1; possibly TRBD1 for D (5 bases). Germline CDR1 and CDR2: MNHEY and SVGAGI. This CDR3 spans 15 amino acids. Trimming removed 0 bases from V and 5 bases from J, with 13 bases in between.

DNA for the CDR3: TGCAGCGTCGAGACAACAGGGGCCTATGGCTACACCTTC. Protein: CSVETTGAYGYTF. V is TRBV29-1 and J is TRBJ1-2; 7 bases agree with TRBD1. Trimming cost V 6 bases and J 4 bases; bases outside gene matches: 8. The germline gives CDR1 SQVTM, CDR2 ANQGSEA. The CDR3 runs to 13 residues.

This sequence joins TRBV10-3 and TRBJ1-5; TRBD1 might be the D (5 bases). This CDR3 contains 14 residues. Germline V gives CDR1 ENHRY, CDR2 SYGVKD. The V gene lost 3 bases and the J gene lost 7 bases, with 13 bases spanning the gap. CDR3 nucleotide sequence: TGTGCCATCAGTGAATCAAGGGGAGGGCAGCCCCAGCATTTT. Its translation: CAISESRGGQPQHF.

With respect to this clone: One junction end disagrees with the germline gene, perhaps due to a read error. The identical CDR3 is also encoded by other nucleotide sequences in the sample. The chain combines TRBV27 with TRBJ1-4; a weak D match, TRBD1 (5 bases). Germline assignment: CDR1 MNHEY and CDR2 SMNVEV (reference sequence). The CDR3 has 16 amino acids. The CDR3 here is CASSFRGGATNEKLFF. CDR3 nucleotide sequence: TGTGCCAGCAGTTTCCGGGGGGGTGCAACTAATGAAAAGCTGTTTTTT.

The chain uses TRBV5-5 and TRBJ2-7; 7 bases are shared with TRBD1. CDR1 is SGHKS and CDR2 is YYEKEE in the germline V gene (reference sequence). The CDR3 length is 12 residues. J was trimmed by 2 bases and V by 6 bases; bases with no gene match: 2. The CDR3 region has the DNA TGTGCCAGCACAACAGGGGCCTACGAGCAGTACTTC. The encoded protein is CASTTGAYEQYF.

About this clone itself: Other nucleotide sequences from this sample produce the same CDR3. The gene calls are TRBV5-6 and TRBJ1-2; 7 nucleotides line up with TRBD1. Germline assignment: CDR1 SGHDT and CDR2 YYEEEE. CDR3 length: 13 amino acids. Losses at the gene ends were 2 bases for V and 2 bases for J; bases not matched to a gene: 0. CDR3 DNA: TGTGCCAGCAGCTTACAGGGGAACTATGGCTACACCTTC. Translated, it gives CASSLQGNYGYTF.

This rearrangement joins TRBV19 to TRBJ2-3, with D possibly being TRBD1 (6 bases). The CDR3 is 14 amino acids. Germline V lookup: CDR1 LNHDA, CDR2 SQIVND (reference sequence). V lost 5 bases and J lost 7, with 16 bases in between. CDR3 nucleotides: TGTGCCAGTAGTGGTCAGGGGAAGGGAAATACGCAGTATTTT. It is translated as CASSGQGKGNTQYF.

The J gene is TRBJ1-5, the V gene TRBV19; 7 bases fit TRBD1. Germline CDR1 and CDR2: LNHDA and SQIVND (reference sequence). Losses at the gene ends were 1 base for V and 9 bases for J; bases not matched to a gene: 6. This CDR3 region has 14 residues. The CDR3 here is CASSIGQGSGPQHF. CDR3 sequence (DNA): TGTGCCAGTAGTATAGGACAGGGTTCGGGGCCCCAGCATTTT. The full variable domain, with the rest looked up from reference TRBV19 and TRBJ1-5, is DGGITQSPKYLFRKEGQNVTLSCEQNLNHDAMYWYRQDPGQGLRLIYYSQIVNDFQKGDIAEGYSVSREKKESFPLTVTSAQKNPTAFYLCASSIGQGSGPQHFGDGTRLSIL.

This clone was counted a single time. The chain combines TRBV7-9 with TRBJ2-7; 11 bases match TRBD2. J was trimmed by 4 bases and V by 3 bases; bases with no gene match: 14. This CDR3 region has 18 residues. Germline V lookup: CDR1 SEHNR, CDR2 FQNEAQ (reference sequence). The CDR3 nucleotides are TGTGCCAGCAGCTTCCCTTTGGGGGCTAGCGGGGGGATTTACGAGCAGTACTTC. It translates to CASSFPLGASGGIYEQYF. Drawing the rest from reference TRBV7-9 and TRBJ2-7, the complete variable domain is DTGVSQNPRHKITKRGQNVTFRCDPISEHNRLYWYRQTLGQGPEFLTYFQNEAQLEKSRLLSDRFSAERPKGSFSTLEIQRTEQGDSAMYLCASSFPLGASGGIYEQYFGPGTRLTVT.

The chain's CDR3 is CASSPGIAGGQETQYF. CDR3 DNA sequence: TGTGCCAGCAGCCCGGGGATAGCGGGGGGCCAAGAGACCCAGTACTTC. The chain combines TRBV5-6 with TRBJ2-5; 10 positions agree with TRBD2. J gave up 1 base and V 4 bases, and 7 bases lay outside the gene matches. CDR1 and CDR2 (germline): SGHDT, YYEEEE. The CDR3 runs to 16 residues.

The V gene is TRBV12-5, the J gene TRBJ2-5; D remains unclear. The ends were cut back, 6 bases at V and 11 bases at J, with 13 bases in the middle. The CDR3 contains 11 residues. Germline CDR1 is LGHNT and CDR2 is FRNRAP. CDR3 amino acids: CASGPSVEQYF. For the CDR3, the DNA is TGTGCTAGTGGCCCCTCAGTGGAGCAGTACTTC.

The rearrangement joins TRBV5-6 to TRBJ2-1; the match to TRBD2 covers 12 bases. Trimming removed 1 base from V and 4 bases from J; junction bases left unmatched: 9. This CDR3 is 18 amino acids long. CDR1 and CDR2 from the germline V gene are SGHDT and YYEEEE. The CDR3 here is CASSLKPPLAGGYNEQFF. CDR3 in DNA: TGTGCCAGCAGCTTGAAACCTCCACTAGCGGGGGGATACAATGAGCAGTTCTTC.